Described below is a single T cell receptor (beta chain) sequence and its context. Its antigen is undetermined. Data came from immunoSEQ multiplex PCR; TCRdb stores just in-frame clones and leaves some out. Among 2.5 million or so clones listed, around 90% were seen once. The sample comes from a study of shared clonotypes between healthy human individuals. General study results and limits: Some naive CD4 clonotypes, roughly 4.8%, turned up in common across several donors. Naive subsets generally had larger estimated richness than memory subsets.

The V end lost 10 bases, the J end lost 0 bases, and 10 bases lay between the germline ends. The CDR3 is 13 amino acids. The V gene's germline CDR1 is MNHNY and CDR2 SVGAGI (reference sequence). The study separated CD4+ cells into CD45RA+ naive and CD45RA-negative memory subsets. The TCR originated in a man younger than 35 in good health. This chain links TRBV6-6 with TRBJ2-1; TRBD2 is a possible D gene (6 bases). Sequenced input: naive CD4+ T cells sorted from blood. Subset denoted: CD45RA+ positively selected. This CDR3 reads CATSGVSYNEQFF. The CDR3, as DNA: TGTGCCACTTCGGGGGTCTCCTACAATGAGCAGTTCTTC.